A selection of T cell receptor beta chains follows, all from one sample in a study of radiation and T cells in renal cell carcinoma. Profiling relied on immunoSEQ multiplex PCR, and the TCRdb table lists in-frame clones only, not all of them. This sample yields roughly 130,000 clones, of which 88% are seen a single time; 5.5% to 6.5% belongs to the top ten. The sequenced sample was blood, obtained from a patient whose treatment included radiotherapy and nephrectomy. The receptors stem from a woman in her seventies with renal cell carcinoma. CDR3s include the opening cysteine and the closing phenylalanine or tryptophan. Each record gives: J gene, V gene, D gene, clone size, CDR3 DNA, CDR3 protein. D genes are given only for firm matches. Expanded clones are given a class, and other clones once, few, many or no size at all.

J: TRBJ1-4; V: TRBV30; D: -; size: few; DNA: TGTGCCTGGGAGAATTCAGATGAAAAACTGTTTTTT; CDR3: CAWENSDEKLFF
J: TRBJ2-3; V: TRBV18; D: -; size: -; DNA: TGTGCCAGCTCACCACCAAAGGGATCAACAGATACGCAGTATTTT; CDR3: CASSPPKGSTDTQYF
J: TRBJ1-5; V: TRBV30; D: -; size: -; DNA: TGTGCCTGGAGTTCACAGGATCAGCCCCAGCATTTT; CDR3: CAWSSQDQPQHF
J: TRBJ1-2; V: TRBV30; D: -; size: few; DNA: TGTGCCAGGGACGTCAGAGGGTATGGCTACACCTTC; CDR3: CARDVRGYGYTF
J: TRBJ1-6; V: TRBV11-2; D: -; size: -; DNA: TGTGCCAGCAGCTTAGATCCAGGAGGAAATTCACCCCTCCACTTT; CDR3: CASSLDPGGNSPLHF
J: TRBJ2-5; V: TRBV6-5; D: TRBD2; size: -; DNA: TGTGCCAGCAGTATAGCGGGGGGAGAGACCCAGTACTTC; CDR3: CASSIAGGETQYF
J: TRBJ2-1; V: TRBV28; D: TRBD2; size: -; DNA: TGTGCCAGCAGTTTATTAAGTGGGGGGGATGAGCAGTTCTTC; CDR3: CASSLLSGGDEQFF
J: TRBJ2-1; V: TRBV4-3; D: -; size: -; DNA: TGCGCCAGCAGCCAAGACCGGCATGAGCAGTTCTTC; CDR3: CASSQDRHEQFF
J: TRBJ2-7; V: TRBV19; D: -; size: -; DNA: TGTGCCAGTAGTATAGCCGGAGGAAATAGCGACGAGCAGTACTTC; CDR3: CASSIAGGNSDEQYF
J: TRBJ2-6; V: TRBV5-1; D: -; size: -; DNA: TGCGCCAGCAGCTTGGACGGTCAGATGCTCTCTGGGGCCAACGTCCTGACTTTC; CDR3: CASSLDGQMLSGANVLTF
J: TRBJ1-4; V: TRBV5-5; D: TRBD1; size: -; DNA: TGTGCCAGCAGCTCCGGGACAGGGCCAATGGATGAAAAACTGTTTTTT; CDR3: CASSSGTGPMDEKLFF
J: TRBJ2-2; V: TRBV4-2; D: TRBD1; size: -; DNA: TGTGCCAGCAGCACATCAGGGACAGGGGACACCGGGGAGCTGTTTTTT; CDR3: CASSTSGTGDTGELFF
J: TRBJ1-4; V: TRBV2; D: TRBD1; size: -; DNA: TGTGCCAGCAGTCAGGACAGGCTGAATGAAAAACTGTTTTTT; CDR3: CASSQDRLNEKLFF
J: TRBJ2-5; V: TRBV7-9; D: TRBD1; size: -; DNA: TGTGCCACTCAACAGGGGCTGGAGACCCAGTACTTC; CDR3: CATQQGLETQYF
J: TRBJ2-5; V: TRBV5-1; D: -; size: once; DNA: TGCGCCAGCAGGCCTCTGACTGGTCAAGAGACCCAGTACTTC; CDR3: CASRPLTGQETQYF
J: TRBJ2-7; V: TRBV19; D: TRBD1; size: -; DNA: TGTGCCAGTAGTATAGACGGGACAGGGGGCTCCTACGAGCAGTACTTC; CDR3: CASSIDGTGGSYEQYF
J: TRBJ2-5; V: TRBV30; D: TRBD2; size: -; DNA: TGTGCCTGGAGTGGGTGGCTAGCGGGGGGGACCCAGTACTTC; CDR3: CAWSGWLAGGTQYF
J: TRBJ1-6; V: TRBV30; D: TRBD1; size: -; DNA: TGTGCCTGGAGTGCCGGGACAGGGGGAATGGGGAATTCACCCCTCCACTTT; CDR3: CAWSAGTGGMGNSPLHF
J: TRBJ2-2; V: TRBV4-3; D: TRBD1; size: -; DNA: TGCGCCAGCAGCCAAGAGGACAGGGACACCGGGGAGCTGTTTTTT; CDR3: CASSQEDRDTGELFF
J: TRBJ1-2; V: TRBV6-1; D: TRBD1; size: -; DNA: TGTGCCAGCAGTGCCCTCAGACAGGGCCACGGCTACACCTTC; CDR3: CASSALRQGHGYTF
J: TRBJ2-1; V: TRBV6-1; D: -; size: -; DNA: TGTGCCAGCAGTCCCCCTATTGCCAATGAGCAGTTCTTC; CDR3: CASSPPIANEQFF
J: TRBJ2-1; V: TRBV19; D: -; size: -; DNA: TGTGCCAGTAGTATAGCGGGGAGAGCCTACAATGAGCAGTTCTTC; CDR3: CASSIAGRAYNEQFF
J: TRBJ1-1; V: TRBV4-3; D: -; size: few; DNA: TGCGCCAGCAGCCAAGCCGCCGGGACATCGAACACTGAAGCTTTCTTT; CDR3: CASSQAAGTSNTEAFF
J: TRBJ2-3; V: TRBV5-4; D: -; size: -; DNA: TGTGCCAGCAGCTTGATCGAGAGGAACTTGCCAGATACGCAGTATTTT; CDR3: CASSLIERNLPDTQYF
J: TRBJ2-3; V: TRBV30; D: -; size: -; DNA: TGTGCCTGGAGCGCCGAGGGGGGATCTGGCACAGATACGCAGTATTTT; CDR3: CAWSAEGGSGTDTQYF
J: TRBJ1-2; V: TRBV18; D: -; size: -; DNA: TGTGCCAGCTCACCAGGGGGCGTTAACTATGGCTACACCTTC; CDR3: CASSPGGVNYGYTF
J: TRBJ2-1; V: TRBV5-4; D: -; size: -; DNA: TGTGCCAGCAGCTTGGGAGGCAATGAGCAGTTCTTC; CDR3: CASSLGGNEQFF
J: TRBJ1-2; V: TRBV14; D: -; size: -; DNA: TGTGCCAGCAGCCAAGATGTGGGCGGGTATGGCTACACCTTC; CDR3: CASSQDVGGYGYTF
J: TRBJ2-5; V: TRBV13; D: TRBD2; size: few; DNA: TGTGCCAGCAGCTTTAATACGGCGGGAGAGGAGACCCAGTACTTC; CDR3: CASSFNTAGEETQYF
J: TRBJ1-5; V: TRBV6-5; D: -; size: -; DNA: TGTGCCAGCAGTTACTCGAGTGCTCAGGGCAATCAGCCCCAGCATTTT; CDR3: CASSYSSAQGNQPQHF
J: TRBJ1-1; V: TRBV19; D: -; size: -; DNA: TGTGCCAGTAGTCCATCGACCGAACAAGCTTTCTTT; CDR3: CASSPSTEQAFF
J: TRBJ2-7; V: TRBV27; D: TRBD1; size: -; DNA: TGTGCCAGCAGTTTATACGGGACAGGGCTCTACGAGCAGTACTTC; CDR3: CASSLYGTGLYEQYF
J: TRBJ1-1; V: TRBV28; D: -; size: -; DNA: TGTGCCAGCAGTTTAATACAGTCTGAAGCTTTCTTT; CDR3: CASSLIQSEAFF
J: TRBJ2-7; V: TRBV6-5; D: -; size: -; DNA: TGTGCCGTCCAGGGGGGGTCCTACGAGCAGTACTTC; CDR3: CAVQGGSYEQYF
J: TRBJ1-6; V: TRBV30; D: -; size: -; DNA: TGTGCCTGGAGGGGGTCCCAGGGAGTCTCACCCCTCCACTTT; CDR3: CAWRGSQGVSPLHF
J: TRBJ2-2; V: TRBV6-5; D: TRBD1; size: -; DNA: TGTGCCAGCAGTTACAGGGGGCAAGCGAACACCGGGGAGCTGTTTTTT; CDR3: CASSYRGQANTGELFF
J: TRBJ1-2; V: TRBV9; D: -; size: -; DNA: TGTGCCAGCAGCGTAGAAATTTCGGGGGGCGGTGGCTACACCTTC; CDR3: CASSVEISGGGGYTF
J: TRBJ1-5; V: TRBV7-3; D: -; size: once; DNA: TGTGCCAGCCCTACGACAGCTACAAGCAATCAGCCCCAGCATTTT; CDR3: CASPTTATSNQPQHF
J: TRBJ2-7; V: TRBV6-5; D: -; size: -; DNA: TGTGCCAGCAGCTTCGGGGTGGTTGGGGATTACGAGCAGTACTTC; CDR3: CASSFGVVGDYEQYF
J: TRBJ2-2; V: TRBV19; D: -; size: -; DNA: TGTGCCAGTAAGACCCAAACCGGGGAGCTGTTTTTT; CDR3: CASKTQTGELFF
J: TRBJ2-1; V: TRBV4-1; D: TRBD1; size: -; DNA: TGCGCCAGCAGCCAATCTCCGGGACAGGGGGCCGATGAGCAGTTCTTC; CDR3: CASSQSPGQGADEQFF
J: TRBJ1-1; V: TRBV5-6; D: -; size: -; DNA: TGTGCCAGCAGTCTCAGGGTTATAGGCACTGAAGCTTTCTTT; CDR3: CASSLRVIGTEAFF
J: TRBJ1-2; V: TRBV30; D: TRBD1; size: once; DNA: TGTGCCTGGAGTCGGCAGGGGGCCCGGTATGGCTACGCCTTC; CDR3: CAWSRQGARYGYAF
J: TRBJ2-1; V: TRBV4-2; D: TRBD1; size: -; DNA: TGTGCCAGCAGCTCGAGGCTGACAGGGAACAATGAGCAGTTCTTC; CDR3: CASSSRLTGNNEQFF
J: TRBJ1-2; V: TRBV7-9; D: TRBD1; size: -; DNA: TGTGCCAGCAGCCCTACCGGGACAGGGTTCCGCACCTTC; CDR3: CASSPTGTGFRTF
J: TRBJ1-6; V: TRBV5-1; D: -; size: -; DNA: TGCGCCAGCAGCTTGGATCCGGGAAATTCACCCCTCCACTTT; CDR3: CASSLDPGNSPLHF
J: TRBJ1-2; V: TRBV18; D: -; size: -; DNA: TGTGCCAGCTCACCAGGGGGGGATGGCTACACCTTC; CDR3: CASSPGGDGYTF
J: TRBJ1-1; V: TRBV7-2; D: -; size: -; DNA: TGTGCCAGCAGCTTAAAGGCTTCTGGAGCTCACGTTGAAGCTTTCTTT; CDR3: CASSLKASGAHVEAFF